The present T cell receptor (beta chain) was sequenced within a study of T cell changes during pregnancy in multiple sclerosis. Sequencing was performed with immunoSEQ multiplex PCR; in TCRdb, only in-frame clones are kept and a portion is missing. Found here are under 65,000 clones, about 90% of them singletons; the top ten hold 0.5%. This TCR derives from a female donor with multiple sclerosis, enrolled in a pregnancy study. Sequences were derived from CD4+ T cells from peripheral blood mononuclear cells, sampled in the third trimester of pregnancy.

The CDR3 loop is CASSARYTEAFF. CDR3 DNA: TGTGCCAGCAGTGCACGGTACACTGAAGCTTTCTTT. V usage is TRBV2 and J usage is TRBJ1-1; D ambiguous. Trimming took off 4 bases at V and 3 bases at J, with 6 bases between the two ends. From germline, CDR1 is SNHLY and CDR2 FYNNEI. The CDR3 totals 12 residues.